This paragraph covers one T cell receptor beta chain sequence. This entry belongs to a study of T-cell reconstitution after alpha-beta-depleted transplantation in children. It was with unique molecular identifiers that the TCRbeta library was prepared. One entry per CDR3 protein, called by TCRdb with MiXCR from the PCR reads. The table includes some 490,000 distinct CDR3 sequences, under 15% detected once. This CDR3 is built from 14 residues. Germline trimming cut 4 bases from V and 6 bases from J; bases unmatched to any gene: 3. Germline V gene lookup returns CDR1 SGHVS and CDR2 FNYEAQ. This chain joins TRBV7-6 and TRBJ1-6, with TRBD1 matching 7 bases. This TCR was sampled from a human donor who donated a stem cell graft to a child with combined immunodeficiency. Sequenced here: PBMCs from the stem cell graft donor, sampled from the stem cell graft. CDR3 DNA: TGTGCCAGCAGCTACAGGGGTAGTAATTCACCCCTCCACTTT. Its protein is CASSYRGSNSPLHF.